The rows below give T cell receptor beta chains drawn from one sample of a study of cytomegalovirus exposure and HLA in healthy donors. The data were produced by immunoSEQ multiplex PCR, yet TCRdb's version contains in-frame clones alone and is incomplete. The table shows approximately 140,000 clones, with 82% occurring only once. Material for sequencing was PBMCs. These receptors came from a man younger than 30 in good health and CMV-seropositive. Both conserved end residues are part of each CDR3. A D gene is named only where the DNA matches it firmly. Clone sizes are given selectively: once, few, many, or a class where the clone is expanded.

>TRBV7-9|.|TRBD1|TRBJ2-1
TGTGCCAGCAGTCTCTCGGGACAGGGAATAGAGCAGTTCTTC
CASSLSGQGIEQFF
>TRBV19|.|.|TRBJ2-5
TGTGCCAGTAGTATAGGTGGGACTCAAGAGACCCAGTACTTC
CASSIGGTQETQYF
>TRBV5-1|once|TRBD1|TRBJ1-2
TGCGCCAGCAGCGAGGGACAGCCTACTAACTATGGCTACACCTTC
CASSEGQPTNYGYTF
>TRBV19|.|.|TRBJ1-4
TGTGCCAGTCGCGGAAGGGGAACTAATGAAAAACTGTTTTTT
CASRGRGTNEKLFF
>TRBV27|.|.|TRBJ2-3
TGTGCCAGCAGTTTACTAGGCCCCACAGATACGCAGTATTTT
CASSLLGPTDTQYF
>TRBV7-6|few|TRBD2|TRBJ2-7
TGTGCCAGCAGTTTGACTAGCGGCTCCTACGAGCAGTACTTC
CASSLTSGSYEQYF
>TRBV7-9|.|.|TRBJ1-2
TGTGCCAGCAGCTCGAACCGGCGGGGTCTGTTCCCGAACTATGGCTACACCTTC
CASSSNRRGLFPNYGYTF
>TRBV6-5|.|.|TRBJ2-1
TGTGCCAGCAGTTACTCTAGAATCGACAATGAGCAGTTCTTC
CASSYSRIDNEQFF
>TRBV28|.|.|TRBJ2-7
TGTGCCAGCAGTTTACTCGGAGGGCTCTACGAGCAGTACTTC
CASSLLGGLYEQYF
>TRBV19|.|.|TRBJ1-1
TGTGCCAGTAGTATAAGGGGTGGGTACACTGAAGCTTTCTTT
CASSIRGGYTEAFF
>TRBV2|.|.|TRBJ1-3
TGTGCCAGCAGTCGGGACAACTCTGGAAACACCATATATTTT
CASSRDNSGNTIYF
>TRBV4-1|.|TRBD1|TRBJ1-5
TGCGCCAGCGGGGACAGGGAAGGTCAGCCCCAGCATTTT
CASGDREGQPQHF
>TRBV11-3|.|TRBD2|TRBJ2-1
TGTGCCAGCAGTCCTAGGACTAGCGGGAGTAGTACCTACAATGAGCAGTTCTTC
CASSPRTSGSSTYNEQFF
>TRBV28|.|TRBD2|TRBJ2-7
TGTGCCAGCAGTTTACCGACTAGCGGGAGGGCCCACGAGCAGTACTTC
CASSLPTSGRAHEQYF
>TRBV11-2|.|TRBD1|TRBJ2-5
TGTGCCAGCAGTCGAACAGGGGGCGGGCAAGAGACCCAGTACTTC
CASSRTGGGQETQYF
>TRBV28|.|.|TRBJ1-5
TGTGCCAGCAGTCAAACAGGGAGTACTCAGCCCCAGCATTTT
CASSQTGSTQPQHF
>TRBV11-2|.|TRBD2|TRBJ2-2
TGTGCCAGCAGCCGATCGGGACTAGCTAAGAACACCGGGGAGCTGTTTTTT
CASSRSGLAKNTGELFF
>TRBV6-1|few|TRBD2|TRBJ2-7
TGTGCCAGCACCATAGAGACTAGCGGGACCTACGAGCAGTACTTC
CASTIETSGTYEQYF
>TRBV28|.|TRBD2|TRBJ2-7
TGTGCCAGCAGTCTGGGACTAGCGGGCTCGAACTCCTACGAGCAGTACTTC
CASSLGLAGSNSYEQYF
>TRBV4-1|.|TRBD2|TRBJ2-1
TGCGCCAGCGAGCTTGAACGCACGGCGGGGGGTTCCTACAATGAGCAGTTCTTC
CASELERTAGGSYNEQFF
>TRBV7-9|.|.|TRBJ1-1
TGTGCCAGCAGCTTGCAGGGATCGGACACTGAAGCTTTCTTT
CASSLQGSDTEAFF
>TRBV5-1|.|.|TRBJ2-3
TGCGCCAGCAGCTTGGGCGGTAGCACAGATACGCAGTATTTT
CASSLGGSTDTQYF
>TRBV30|.|TRBD1|TRBJ2-7
TGTGCCTGGAGGCACAGGGGGCTCTCCTACGAGCAGTACTTC
CAWRHRGLSYEQYF
>TRBV2|once|.|TRBJ2-1
TGTGCCAGCAAGGGGCTAGGACGAAGGGGGTCCTACAATGAGCAGTTCTTC
CASKGLGRRGSYNEQFF
>TRBV28|.|.|TRBJ1-3
TGTGCCACCTTGGGGGGGTTGGGAAACACCATATATTTT
CATLGGLGNTIYF
>TRBV4-1|.|.|TRBJ1-2
TGCGCCAGCAGCCAGGGAGCCCTTTATGGCTACACCTTC
CASSQGALYGYTF
>TRBV28|.|.|TRBJ1-2
TGTGCCAGCAGTCCTGGTCGGAGGGGCCGGGGGTATGGCTACACCTTC
CASSPGRRGRGYGYTF
>TRBV6-1|.|.|TRBJ1-5
TGTGCCAGCAGTAACGGTAGCAATCAGCCCCAGCATTTT
CASSNGSNQPQHF
>TRBV5-1|.|.|TRBJ1-5
TGCGCCAGCAGCTTGGAGGGAGGCAGCAATCAGCCCCAGCATTTT
CASSLEGGSNQPQHF
>TRBV5-4|.|TRBD1|TRBJ2-2
TGTGCCAGCAAGGGAGGACAGGGTGACACCGGGGAGCTGTTTTTT
CASKGGQGDTGELFF
>TRBV9|.|TRBD2|TRBJ2-1
TGTGCCAGCAGCGTCGCCCTACTAGCGGGGTCAACCTACAATGAGCAGTTCTTC
CASSVALLAGSTYNEQFF
>TRBV5-1|.|.|TRBJ2-6
TGCGCCAGCAGCTTGGAGGGGCAGGGGTCCTCTGGGGCCAACGTCCTGACTTTC
CASSLEGQGSSGANVLTF
>TRBV5-6|.|TRBD1|TRBJ2-5
TGTGCCAGCAGCTTTTGGACAGGTACGGGAGAGACCCAGTACTTC
CASSFWTGTGETQYF
>TRBV18|.|.|TRBJ2-3
TGTGCCAGCTCACCAATCCCAGGGACTGATACGCAGTATTTT
CASSPIPGTDTQYF
>TRBV28|.|TRBD2|TRBJ2-7
TGTGCCAGCAGTTTGGAGCCGGGGGGCTCCTACGAGCAGTACTTC
CASSLEPGGSYEQYF
>TRBV4-1|once|TRBD1|TRBJ1-5
TGCGCCAGCAGCCGTTACCCAGGACAGGGTGACTCCAGCAATCAGCCCCAGCATTTT
CASSRYPGQGDSSNQPQHF
>TRBV4-1|once|TRBD2|TRBJ2-1
TGCGCCAGCAGCCTAGGACTAGCGGGAGTCGCCTACAATGAGCAGTTCTTC
CASSLGLAGVAYNEQFF
>TRBV6-1|.|.|TRBJ1-5
TGTGCCAGCAGCGAGAGGGAGGCGGGCAATCAGCCCCAGCATTTT
CASSEREAGNQPQHF
>TRBV11-3|few|TRBD1|TRBJ1-1
TGTGCCAGCAGCTTAGATGGGGACAGGGGGACTGAAGCTTTCTTT
CASSLDGDRGTEAFF
>TRBV11-2|.|.|TRBJ2-7
TGTGCCAGCAGCCCCCGGGGGTACGAGCAGTACTTC
CASSPRGYEQYF
>TRBV29-1|once|.|TRBJ1-1
TGCAGCGTTGGCGGATCGACAGGGAACACTGAAGCTTTCTTT
CSVGGSTGNTEAFF
>TRBV11-2|.|.|TRBJ1-1
TGTGCCAGCAGCTTATCAGGCCTGGGCACTGAAGCTTTCTTT
CASSLSGLGTEAFF
>TRBV5-1|.|TRBD2|TRBJ2-3
TGCGCCAGCAGCTTCAGCGGGAGGGCCGGAGATACGCAGTATTTT
CASSFSGRAGDTQYF
>TRBV19|few|.|TRBJ1-1
TGTGCCAGTAGCCTACAGGGACTGAACACTGAAGCTTTCTTT
CASSLQGLNTEAFF
>TRBV21-1|.|.|TRBJ2-7
TGTGCCAGCAGCAAAGGTACGGACAGGGGCTACGAGCAGTACTTC
CASSKGTDRGYEQYF
>TRBV29-1|.|TRBD1|TRBJ1-2
TGCAGCGTTGAGCCAGGGACAGGCTATGGCTACACCTTC
CSVEPGTGYGYTF
>TRBV27|once|.|TRBJ1-1
TGTGCCAGCGGAACGGGGATGAACACTGAAGCTTTCTTT
CASGTGMNTEAFF
>TRBV6-1|.|.|TRBJ1-2
TGTGCCAGCATTGCAACACAGGTGGATTACTATGGCTACACCTTC
CASIATQVDYYGYTF
>TRBV28|.|TRBD1|TRBJ1-3
TGTGCCAGCAGTCCCGGGACAGCCTCTGGAAACACCATATATTTT
CASSPGTASGNTIYF
>TRBV6-1|.|.|TRBJ2-2
TGTGCCAGCAGTAACATGGGGAGCGACACCGGGGAGCTGTTTTTT
CASSNMGSDTGELFF
>TRBV28|few|.|TRBJ1-2
TGTGCCAGCTCCCAACGGGACACCCGCTATGGCTACACCTTC
CASSQRDTRYGYTF
>TRBV5-1|.|TRBD1|TRBJ2-4
TGCGCCAGCAGCAAACAGGGGGACAAAAACATTCAGTACTTC
CASSKQGDKNIQYF
>TRBV27|.|TRBD2|TRBJ2-7
TGTGCCAGCAGTTCTAAGGGACTAGCCCACGCGTACGAGCAGTACTTC
CASSSKGLAHAYEQYF